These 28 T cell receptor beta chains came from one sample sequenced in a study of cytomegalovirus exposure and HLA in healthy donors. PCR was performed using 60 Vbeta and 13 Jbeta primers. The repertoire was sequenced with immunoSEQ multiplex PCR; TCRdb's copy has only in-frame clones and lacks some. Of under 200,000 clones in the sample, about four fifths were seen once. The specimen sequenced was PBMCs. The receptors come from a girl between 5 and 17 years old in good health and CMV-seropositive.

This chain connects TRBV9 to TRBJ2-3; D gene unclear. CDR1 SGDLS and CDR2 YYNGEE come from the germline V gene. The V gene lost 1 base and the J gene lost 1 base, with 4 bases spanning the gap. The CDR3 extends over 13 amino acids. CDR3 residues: CASSVPGTDTQYF. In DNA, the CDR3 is TGTGCCAGCAGCGTACCTGGCACAGATACGCAGTATTTT.

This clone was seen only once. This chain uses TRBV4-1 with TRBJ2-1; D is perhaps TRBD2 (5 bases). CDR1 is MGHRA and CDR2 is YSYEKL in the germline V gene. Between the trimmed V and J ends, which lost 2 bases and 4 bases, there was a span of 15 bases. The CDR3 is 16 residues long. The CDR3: CASSQFSRLIYNEQFF. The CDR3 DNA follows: TGCGCCAGCAGCCAATTCTCTAGACTAATATACAATGAGCAGTTCTTC.

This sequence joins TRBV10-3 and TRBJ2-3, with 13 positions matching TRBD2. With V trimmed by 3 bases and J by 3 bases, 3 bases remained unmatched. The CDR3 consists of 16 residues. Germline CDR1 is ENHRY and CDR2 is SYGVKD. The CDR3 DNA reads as TGTGCCATCAGTGATGAGGGACTAGCGGGGACAGATACGCAGTATTTT. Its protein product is CAISDEGLAGTDTQYF.

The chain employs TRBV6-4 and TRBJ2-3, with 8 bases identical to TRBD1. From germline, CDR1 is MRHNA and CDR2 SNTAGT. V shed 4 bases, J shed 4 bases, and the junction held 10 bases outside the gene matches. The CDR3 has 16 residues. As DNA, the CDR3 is TGTGCCAGCAGTGGACTTGACAGGGGTTTGGCAGATACGCAGTATTTT. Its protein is CASSGLDRGLADTQYF.

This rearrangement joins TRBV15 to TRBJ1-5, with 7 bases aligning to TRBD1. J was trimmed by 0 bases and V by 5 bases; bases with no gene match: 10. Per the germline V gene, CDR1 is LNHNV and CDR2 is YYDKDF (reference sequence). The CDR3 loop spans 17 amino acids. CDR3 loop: CATSSQLQGTSNQPQHF. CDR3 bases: TGTGCCACCAGCTCCCAATTACAGGGGACTAGCAATCAGCCCCAGCATTTT. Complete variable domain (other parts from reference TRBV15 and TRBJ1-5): DAMVIQNPRYQVTQFGKPVTLSCSQTLNHNVMYWYQQKSSQAPKLLFHYYDKDFNNEADTPDNFQSRRPNTSFCFLDIRSPGLGDTAMYLCATSSQLQGTSNQPQHFGDGTRLSIL.

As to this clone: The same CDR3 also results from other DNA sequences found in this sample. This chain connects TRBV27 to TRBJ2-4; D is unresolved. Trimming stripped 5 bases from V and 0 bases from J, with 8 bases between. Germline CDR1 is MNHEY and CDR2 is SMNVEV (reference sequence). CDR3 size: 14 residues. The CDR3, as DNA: TGTGCCAGCAGTAGCGAGCTAGCCAAAAACATTCAGTACTTC. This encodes CASSSELAKNIQYF.

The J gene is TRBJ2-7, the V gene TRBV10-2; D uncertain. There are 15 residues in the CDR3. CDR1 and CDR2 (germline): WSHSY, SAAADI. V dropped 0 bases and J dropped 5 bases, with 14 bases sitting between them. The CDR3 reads CASSESPGYKDEQYF. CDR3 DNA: TGCGCCAGCAGTGAGTCCCCCGGGTATAAAGACGAGCAGTACTTC.

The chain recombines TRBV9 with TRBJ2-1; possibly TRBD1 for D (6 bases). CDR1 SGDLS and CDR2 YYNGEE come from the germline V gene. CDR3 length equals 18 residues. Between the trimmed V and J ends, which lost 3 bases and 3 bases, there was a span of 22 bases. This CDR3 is CASSARQVNPLGYNEQFF. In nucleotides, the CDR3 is TGTGCCAGCAGCGCAAGACAGGTAAATCCGCTAGGCTACAATGAGCAGTTCTTC.

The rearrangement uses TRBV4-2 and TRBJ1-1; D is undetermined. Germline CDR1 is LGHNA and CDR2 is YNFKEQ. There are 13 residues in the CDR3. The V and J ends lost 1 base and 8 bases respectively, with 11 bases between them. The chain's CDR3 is CASSQGVTREAFF. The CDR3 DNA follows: TGTGCCAGCAGCCAAGGGGTAACCAGGGAAGCTTTCTTT.

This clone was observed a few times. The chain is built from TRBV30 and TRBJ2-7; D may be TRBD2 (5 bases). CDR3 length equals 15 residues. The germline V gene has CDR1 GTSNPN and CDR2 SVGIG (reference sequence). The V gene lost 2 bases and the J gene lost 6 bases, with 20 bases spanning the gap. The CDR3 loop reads CAWSLVSGEASEQYF. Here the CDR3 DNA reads TGTGCCTGGAGTCTAGTTTCCGGGGAAGCGAGCGAGCAGTACTTC.

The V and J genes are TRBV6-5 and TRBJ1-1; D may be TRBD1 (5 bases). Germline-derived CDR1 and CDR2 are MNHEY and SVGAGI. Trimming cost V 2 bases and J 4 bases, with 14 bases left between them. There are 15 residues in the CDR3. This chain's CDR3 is CASSYLTGGGTEAFF. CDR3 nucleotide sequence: TGTGCCAGCAGTTACCTCACCGGGGGAGGCACTGAAGCTTTCTTT.

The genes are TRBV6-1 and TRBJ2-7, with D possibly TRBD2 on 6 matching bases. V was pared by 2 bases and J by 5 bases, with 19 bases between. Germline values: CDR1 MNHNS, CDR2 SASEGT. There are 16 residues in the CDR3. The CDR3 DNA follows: TGTGCCAGCAGTGAAAATAGCGGAGGGTCCCCTCACGAGCAGTACTTC. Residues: CASSENSGGSPHEQYF.

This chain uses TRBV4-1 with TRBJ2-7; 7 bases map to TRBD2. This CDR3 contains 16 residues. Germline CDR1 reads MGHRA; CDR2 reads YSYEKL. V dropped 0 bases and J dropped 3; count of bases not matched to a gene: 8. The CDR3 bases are TGCGCCAGCAGCCAAGACGAGGGCGGGAGCTACTACGAGCAGTACTTC. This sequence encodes CASSQDEGGSYYEQYF.

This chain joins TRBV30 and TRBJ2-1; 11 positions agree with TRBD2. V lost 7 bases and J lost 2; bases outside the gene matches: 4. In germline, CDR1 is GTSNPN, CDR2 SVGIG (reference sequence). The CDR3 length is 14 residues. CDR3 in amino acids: CAYTSGGPYNEQFF. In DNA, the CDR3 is TGTGCCTATACTAGCGGGGGTCCCTACAATGAGCAGTTCTTC.

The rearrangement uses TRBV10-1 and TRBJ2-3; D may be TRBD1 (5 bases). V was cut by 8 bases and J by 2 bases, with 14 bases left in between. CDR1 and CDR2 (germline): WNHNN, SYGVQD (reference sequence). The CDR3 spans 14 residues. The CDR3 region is CASRRTDITDTQYF. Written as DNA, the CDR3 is TGCGCCAGCCGCAGGACGGACATCACAGATACGCAGTATTTT.

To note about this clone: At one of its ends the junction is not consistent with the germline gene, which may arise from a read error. In DNA form, the CDR3 reads TGCGCCAGCAGCGAGTCGGTTGGGACTAGCGTTAACGAGCAGTACTTC. This gives the protein CASSESVGTSVNEQYF. The V and J genes are TRBV10-2 and TRBJ2-7, with TRBD2 matching 10 bases. This CDR3 is built from 16 residues. Per the germline V gene, CDR1 is WSHSY and CDR2 is SAAADI.

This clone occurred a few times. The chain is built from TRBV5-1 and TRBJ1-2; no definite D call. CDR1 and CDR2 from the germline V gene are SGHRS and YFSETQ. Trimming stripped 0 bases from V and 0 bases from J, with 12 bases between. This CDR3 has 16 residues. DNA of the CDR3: TGCGCCAGCAGCTTGGACGGACTCTACCCTAACTATGGCTACACCTTC. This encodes CASSLDGLYPNYGYTF.

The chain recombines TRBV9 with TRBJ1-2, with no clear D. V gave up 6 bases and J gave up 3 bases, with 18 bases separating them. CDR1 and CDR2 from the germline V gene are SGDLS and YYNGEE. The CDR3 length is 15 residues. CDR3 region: CASTSQAGSYYGYTF. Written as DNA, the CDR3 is TGTGCCAGCACCTCGCAGGCGGGATCTTACTATGGCTACACCTTC.

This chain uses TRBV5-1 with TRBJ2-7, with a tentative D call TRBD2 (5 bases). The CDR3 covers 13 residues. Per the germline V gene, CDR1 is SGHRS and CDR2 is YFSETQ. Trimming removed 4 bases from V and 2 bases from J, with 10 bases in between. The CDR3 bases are TGCGCCAGCAGCCCGGACTTCCCCTACGAGCAGTACTTC. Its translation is CASSPDFPYEQYF.

The CDR3 DNA is TGTGCCAGCTCACCAAGGACAGGAAATTACATGAACACTGAAGCTTTCTTT. This translates into CASSPRTGNYMNTEAFF. This chain links TRBV18 with TRBJ1-1, with 7 bases aligning to TRBD1. V shed 2 bases and J 0 bases; nucleotides not matched to a gene: 9. Germline CDR1 is KGHSH and CDR2 is LQKENI. The CDR3 sequence is 17 residues long.

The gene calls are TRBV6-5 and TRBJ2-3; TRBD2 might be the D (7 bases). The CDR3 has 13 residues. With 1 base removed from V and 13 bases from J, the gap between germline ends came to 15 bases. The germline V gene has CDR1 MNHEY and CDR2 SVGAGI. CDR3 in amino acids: CASSYFGRGKEYF. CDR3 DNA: TGTGCCAGCAGTTACTTTGGGAGGGGGAAAGAGTATTTT.

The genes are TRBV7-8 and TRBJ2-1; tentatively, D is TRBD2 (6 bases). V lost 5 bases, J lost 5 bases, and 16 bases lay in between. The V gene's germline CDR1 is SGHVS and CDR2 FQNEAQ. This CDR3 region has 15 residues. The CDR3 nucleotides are TGTGCCAGCAGCCCAGAGGGGACTTACCACAATGAGCAGTTCTTC. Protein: CASSPEGTYHNEQFF. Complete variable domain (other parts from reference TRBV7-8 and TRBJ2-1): GAGVSQSPRYKVAKRGQDVALRCDPISGHVSLFWYQQALGQGPEFLTYFQNEAQLDKSGLPSDRFFAERPEGSVSTLKIQRTQQEDSAVYLCASSPEGTYHNEQFFGPGTRLTVL.

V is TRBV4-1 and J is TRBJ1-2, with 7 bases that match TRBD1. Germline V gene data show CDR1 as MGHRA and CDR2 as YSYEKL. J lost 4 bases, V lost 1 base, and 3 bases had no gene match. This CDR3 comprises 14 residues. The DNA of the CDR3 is TGCGCCAGCAGCCAAGGGGGACAGCGCTATGGCTACACCTTC. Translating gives CASSQGGQRYGYTF.

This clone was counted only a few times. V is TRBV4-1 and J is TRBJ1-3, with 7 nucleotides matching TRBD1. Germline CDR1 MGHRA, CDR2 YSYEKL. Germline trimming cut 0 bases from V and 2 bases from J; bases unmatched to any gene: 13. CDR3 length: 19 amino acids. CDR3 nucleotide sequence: TGCGCCAGCAGCCAAGAAAGCAGGGAGCTCACAGGGGCTGGAAACACCATATATTTT. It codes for CASSQESRELTGAGNTIYF.

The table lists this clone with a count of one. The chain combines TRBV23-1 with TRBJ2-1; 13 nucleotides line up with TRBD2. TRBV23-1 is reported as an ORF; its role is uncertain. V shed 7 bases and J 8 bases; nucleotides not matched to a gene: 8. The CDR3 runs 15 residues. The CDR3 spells CASTPGLAGVYEQFF. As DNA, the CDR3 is TGCGCCAGCACACCAGGACTAGCGGGAGTCTATGAGCAGTTCTTC.

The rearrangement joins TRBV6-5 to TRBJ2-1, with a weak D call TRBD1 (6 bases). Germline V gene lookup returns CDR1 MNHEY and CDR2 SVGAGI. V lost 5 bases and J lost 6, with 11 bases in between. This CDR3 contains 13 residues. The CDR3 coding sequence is TGTGCCAGCAGTGACCAGGGGCGCAATGAGCAGTTCTTC. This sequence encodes CASSDQGRNEQFF.

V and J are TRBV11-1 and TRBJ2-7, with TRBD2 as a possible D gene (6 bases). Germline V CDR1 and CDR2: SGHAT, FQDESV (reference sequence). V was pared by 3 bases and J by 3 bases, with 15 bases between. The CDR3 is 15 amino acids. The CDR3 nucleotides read TGTGCCAGCAGCTTCCCGGACGGAGGGGTCTACGAGCAGTACTTC. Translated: CASSFPDGGVYEQYF.

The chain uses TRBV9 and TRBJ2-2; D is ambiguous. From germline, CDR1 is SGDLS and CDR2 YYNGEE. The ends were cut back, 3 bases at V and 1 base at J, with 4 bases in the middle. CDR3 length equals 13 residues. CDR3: CASSAENTGELFF. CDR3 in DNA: TGTGCCAGCAGCGCAGAGAACACCGGGGAGCTGTTTTTT.